This is a list of T cell receptor beta chains from one sample in a study of T cells in Graves' hyperthyroidism and ophthalmopathy. TCRdb redid the calling of the multiplex PCR reads with MiXCR, one entry per CDR3 protein. The table records hundreds of thousands of distinct CDR3 sequences, 16% of them present only once. What was sequenced was blood. Every receptor here comes from a woman in her forties with Graves' ophthalmopathy. CDR3s include the opening cysteine and the closing phenylalanine or tryptophan. A D gene is named only where the DNA matches it firmly. Rows give clone size only sometimes, using once, few, many, or a class for an expanded clone.

d_call | j_call | clone_size | cdr3_length | v_call | cdr3_aa | cdr3_nt
- | TRBJ2-7 | - | 12 | TRBV12-3/TRBV12-4 | CASSFTNYEQYF | TGTGCCAGCAGTTTTACGAACTACGAGCAGTACTTC
- | TRBJ2-1 | - | 13 | TRBV2 | CASGTGGANEQFF | TGTGCCAGCGGGACTGGCGGGGCCAATGAGCAGTTCTTC
- | TRBJ2-1 | - | 14 | TRBV5-1 | CASSGRSSYNEQFF | TGCGCCAGCAGCGGGAGGAGCTCCTACAATGAGCAGTTCTTC
- | TRBJ2-7 | - | 15 | TRBV5-6 | CASSLGVSAPHEQYF | TGTGCCAGCAGCTTGGGGGTGTCAGCCCCCCACGAGCAGTACTTC
- | TRBJ2-5 | once | 15 | TRBV5-6 | CASSLVNWGQETQYF | TGTGCCAGCAGCTTGGTCAACTGGGGACAAGAGACCCAGTACTTC
- | TRBJ1-5 | many | 14 | TRBV6-1 | CASSESRVVQPQHF | TGTGCCAGCAGTGAATCCAGGGTTGTCCAGCCCCAGCATTTT
- | TRBJ1-1 | many | 14 | TRBV6-1 | CASSLQTTNTEAFF | TGTGCCAGCAGTCTGCAGACTACGAACACTGAAGCTTTCTTT
- | TRBJ2-3 | - | 14 | TRBV6-1 | CASTRAASTDTQYF | TGTGCCAGCACCCGAGCGGCTAGCACAGATACGCAGTATTTT
TRBD1 | TRBJ2-2 | - | 16 | TRBV27 | CASSRQGPSNTGELFF | TGTGCCAGCAGTCGACAGGGGCCTTCAAACACCGGGGAGCTGTTTTTT
- | TRBJ2-7 | - | 17 | TRBV10-3 | CAIRGDTPRGVTYEQYF | TGTGCCATCAGGGGGGACACGCCGAGGGGGGTTACCTACGAGCAGTACTTC
- | TRBJ2-1 | many | 16 | TRBV7-8 | CASSSRRGTRYNEQFF | TGTGCCAGCAGCTCCCGACGAGGGACCAGATACAATGAGCAGTTCTTC
- | TRBJ1-5 | - | 14 | TRBV10-2 | CASSGALFNQPQHF | TGCGCCAGCAGTGGGGCTCTATTCAATCAGCCCCAGCATTTT
- | TRBJ2-1 | - | 14 | TRBV11-2 | CASSPGPRYNEQFF | TGTGCCAGCAGCCCGGGTCCCCGTTACAATGAGCAGTTCTTC
TRBD2 | TRBJ2-7 | few | 15 | TRBV4-1 | CASSQDVGRAYEQYF | TGCGCCAGCAGCCAAGATGTTGGGAGGGCCTACGAGCAGTACTTC
TRBD2 | TRBJ2-1 | few | 17 | TRBV9 | CASSVGLAGGQSNEQFF | TGTGCCAGCAGCGTAGGGCTAGCGGGGGGGCAGAGCAATGAGCAGTTCTTC
- | TRBJ1-1 | - | 15 | TRBV3-1 | CASSQAGQRNTEAFF | TGTGCCAGCAGCCAAGCCGGACAGCGAAACACTGAAGCTTTCTTT
TRBD1 | TRBJ1-5 | - | 13 | TRBV12-3/TRBV12-4 | CASSPGTGKSQHF | TGTGCCAGCAGTCCCGGGACAGGGAAGTCCCAGCATTTT
TRBD1 | TRBJ2-2 | - | 18 | TRBV6-6 | CASSYRPWTGTGNGELFF | TGTGCCAGCAGTTACCGTCCTTGGACAGGGACTGGAAACGGGGAGCTGTTTTTT
TRBD1 | TRBJ2-5 | many | 15 | TRBV18 | CASSPTGQGQETQYF | TGTGCCAGCTCACCAACGGGACAGGGACAAGAGACCCAGTACTTC
- | TRBJ2-3 | few | 11 | TRBV6-1 | CASRKLDTQYF | TGTGCCAGCAGGAAACTAGATACGCAGTATTTT
TRBD1 | TRBJ2-3 | - | 14 | TRBV27 | CASSRGQGQDTQYF | TGTGCCAGCAGTAGGGGACAGGGTCAAGATACGCAGTATTTT
- | TRBJ1-6 | - | 18 | TRBV6-4 | CASSEVRLGVGGWSPLHF | TGTGCCAGCAGTGAAGTACGGTTAGGGGTCGGGGGCTGGTCACCCCTCCACTTT
TRBD1 | TRBJ1-5 | - | 15 | TRBV4-1 | CASSQVGTGNQPQHF | TGCGCCAGCAGCCAAGTGGGGACAGGGAATCAGCCCCAGCATTTT
TRBD2 | TRBJ2-5 | many | 14 | TRBV6-1 | CASRPAGGRETQYF | TGTGCCAGCAGACCAGCGGGAGGGCGAGAGACCCAGTACTTC
TRBD1 | TRBJ1-1 | - | 15 | TRBV4-1 | CASSQGPQGRTEAFF | TGCGCCAGCAGCCAAGGACCACAGGGGAGGACTGAAGCTTTCTTT
- | TRBJ1-5 | few | 18 | TRBV20-1 | CSARDRGGGVQSNQPQHF | TGCAGTGCTAGAGATCGGGGAGGGGGTGTACAAAGCAATCAGCCCCAGCATTTT
- | TRBJ2-1 | many | 15 | TRBV12-5 | CASGPGLRGDDEQFF | TGTGCTAGTGGTCCCGGACTACGGGGCGACGATGAGCAGTTCTTC
TRBD2 | TRBJ2-1 | - | 15 | TRBV27 | CASSSWTSGYNGQFF | TGTGCCAGCAGTTCATGGACTAGCGGTTACAATGGGCAGTTCTTC